The T cell receptor beta chain under discussion was sequenced for a study of T-cell memory formation after mild COVID-19. Whole-study results and caveats: Among CD4+ contracting clones, most were CM and EM, and CD8+ ones EMRA. Some clones that responded turned up in pre-infection memory, which suggests that cross-reactive memory joined in.

After 5'RACE with constant-segment primers, TCR alpha and TCR beta cDNA libraries carrying sample barcodes and UMIs were obtained. One entry per CDR3 protein, called by TCRdb with MiXCR from the 5' RACE reads. The sample has 160,000 or so distinct CDR3 sequences; around 30% are singletons. Germline CDR1 reads SGHRS; CDR2 reads YFSETQ. The CDR3 covers 16 residues. The V end lost 3 bases, the J end lost 1 base, and 16 bases lay between the germline ends. This clonotype came up a few times. Its antigen is currently unknown. The source is an adult woman who had mild COVID-19 (a few samples of this study predate the infection). Cell type and time point are not known. Material: PBMCs or a T cell subset sorted from them (not recorded which). The chain joins TRBV5-1 to TRBJ2-5; tentative D call: TRBD1 (6 bases). The CDR3: CASSYQAQGTQETQYF. The CDR3 nucleotides are TGCGCCAGCAGCTATCAGGCGCAGGGGACCCAAGAGACCCAGTACTTC.